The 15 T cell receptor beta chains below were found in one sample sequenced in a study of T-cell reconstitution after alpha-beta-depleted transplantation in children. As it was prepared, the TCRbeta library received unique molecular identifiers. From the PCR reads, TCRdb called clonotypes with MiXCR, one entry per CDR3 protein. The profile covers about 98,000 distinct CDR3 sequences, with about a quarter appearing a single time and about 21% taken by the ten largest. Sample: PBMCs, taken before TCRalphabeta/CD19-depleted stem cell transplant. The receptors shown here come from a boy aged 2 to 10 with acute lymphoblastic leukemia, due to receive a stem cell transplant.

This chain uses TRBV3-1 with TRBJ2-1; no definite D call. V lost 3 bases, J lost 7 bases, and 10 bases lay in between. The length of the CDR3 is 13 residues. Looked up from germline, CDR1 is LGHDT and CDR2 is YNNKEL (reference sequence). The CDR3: CASSQGSWNEQFF. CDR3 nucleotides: TGTGCCAGCAGCCAGGGAAGTTGGAATGAGCAGTTCTTC.

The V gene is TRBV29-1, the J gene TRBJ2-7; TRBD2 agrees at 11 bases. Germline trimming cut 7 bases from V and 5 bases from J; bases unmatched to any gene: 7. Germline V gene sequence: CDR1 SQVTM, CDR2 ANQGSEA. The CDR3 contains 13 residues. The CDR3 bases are TGCAGCGGATCGACTAGCGGGACAGACGAGCAGTACTTC. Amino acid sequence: CSGSTSGTDEQYF.

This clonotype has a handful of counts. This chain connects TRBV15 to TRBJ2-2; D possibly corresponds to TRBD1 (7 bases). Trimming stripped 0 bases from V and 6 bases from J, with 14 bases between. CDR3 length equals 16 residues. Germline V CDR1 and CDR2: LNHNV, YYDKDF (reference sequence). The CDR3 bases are TGTGCCACCAGCAGAGATGTCGACAGGGACTCCGGGGAGCTGTTTTTT. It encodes CATSRDVDRDSGELFF.

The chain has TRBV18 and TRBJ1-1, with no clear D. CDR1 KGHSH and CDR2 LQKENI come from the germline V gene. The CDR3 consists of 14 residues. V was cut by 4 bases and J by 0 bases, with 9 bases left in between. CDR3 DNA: TGTGCCAGCTCACTAACGACCTTGAACACTGAAGCTTTCTTT. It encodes CASSLTTLNTEAFF.

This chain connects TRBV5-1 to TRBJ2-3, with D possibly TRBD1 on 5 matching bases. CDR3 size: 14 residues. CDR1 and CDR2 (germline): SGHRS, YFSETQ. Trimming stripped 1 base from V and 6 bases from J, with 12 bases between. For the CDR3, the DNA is TGCGCCAGCAGCTTGCGAGAAGGGGCGGATACGCAGTATTTT. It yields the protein CASSLREGADTQYF.

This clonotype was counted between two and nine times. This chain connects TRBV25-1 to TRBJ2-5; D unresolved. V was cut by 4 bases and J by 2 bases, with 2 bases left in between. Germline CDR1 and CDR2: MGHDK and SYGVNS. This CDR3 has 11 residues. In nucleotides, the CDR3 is TGTGCCAGCAGTGGTCAAGAGACCCAGTACTTC. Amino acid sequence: CASSGQETQYF.

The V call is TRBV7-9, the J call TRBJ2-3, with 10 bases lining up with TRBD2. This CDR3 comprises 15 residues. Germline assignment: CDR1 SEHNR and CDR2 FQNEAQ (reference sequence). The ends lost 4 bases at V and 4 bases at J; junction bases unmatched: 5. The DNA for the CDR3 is TGTGCCAGCAGCTCGGGACTAGCGAAGGCAGATACGCAGTATTTT. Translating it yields CASSSGLAKADTQYF.

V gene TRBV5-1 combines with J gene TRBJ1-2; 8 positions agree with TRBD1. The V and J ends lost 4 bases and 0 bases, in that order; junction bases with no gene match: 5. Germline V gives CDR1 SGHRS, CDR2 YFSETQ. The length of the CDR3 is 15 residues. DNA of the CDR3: TGCGCCAGCAGCCCCGGGGACAGGCCTAACTATGGCTACACCTTC. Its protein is CASSPGDRPNYGYTF.

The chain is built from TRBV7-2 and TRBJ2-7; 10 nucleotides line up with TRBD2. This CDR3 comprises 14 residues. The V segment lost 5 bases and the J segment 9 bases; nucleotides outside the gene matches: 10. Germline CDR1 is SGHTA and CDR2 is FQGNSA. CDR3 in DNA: TGTGCCAGCAGCCTACGGGGTAGCGGGAGGACGCAGTACTTC. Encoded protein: CASSLRGSGRTQYF.

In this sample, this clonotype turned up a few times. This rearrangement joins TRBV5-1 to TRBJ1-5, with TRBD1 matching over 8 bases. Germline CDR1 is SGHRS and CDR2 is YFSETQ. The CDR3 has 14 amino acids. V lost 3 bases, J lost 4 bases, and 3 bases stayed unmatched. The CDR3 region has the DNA TGCGCCAGCAGCTCGACAGGGGAAAATCAGCCCCAGCATTTT. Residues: CASSSTGENQPQHF.

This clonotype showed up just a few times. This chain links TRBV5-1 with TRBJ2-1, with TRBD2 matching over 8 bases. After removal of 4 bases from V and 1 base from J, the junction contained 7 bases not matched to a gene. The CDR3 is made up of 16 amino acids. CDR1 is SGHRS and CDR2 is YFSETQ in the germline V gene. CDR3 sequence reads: CASSPILAGSYNEQFF. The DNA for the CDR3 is TGCGCCAGCAGCCCGATATTAGCGGGGTCCTACAATGAGCAGTTCTTC.

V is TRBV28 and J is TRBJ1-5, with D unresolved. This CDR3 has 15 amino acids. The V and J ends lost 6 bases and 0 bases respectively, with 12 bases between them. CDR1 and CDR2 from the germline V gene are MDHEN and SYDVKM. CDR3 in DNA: TGTGCCAGCAGGAACACACTGTATAGCAATCAGCCCCAGCATTTT. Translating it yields CASRNTLYSNQPQHF.

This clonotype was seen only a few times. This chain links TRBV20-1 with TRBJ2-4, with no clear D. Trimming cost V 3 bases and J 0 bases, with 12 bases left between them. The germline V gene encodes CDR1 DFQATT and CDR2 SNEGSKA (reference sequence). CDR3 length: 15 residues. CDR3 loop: CSARPQELAKNIQYF. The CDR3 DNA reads TGCAGTGCTAGGCCGCAGGAGCTAGCCAAAAACATTCAGTACTTC.

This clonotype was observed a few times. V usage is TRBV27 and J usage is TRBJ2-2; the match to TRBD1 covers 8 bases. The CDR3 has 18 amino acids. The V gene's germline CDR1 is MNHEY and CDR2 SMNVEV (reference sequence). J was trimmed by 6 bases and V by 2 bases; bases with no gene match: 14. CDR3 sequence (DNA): TGTGCCAGCAGTTTAATAGTAAACGGGGACAGGCCAGCCGGGGAGCTGTTTTTT. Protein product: CASSLIVNGDRPAGELFF.

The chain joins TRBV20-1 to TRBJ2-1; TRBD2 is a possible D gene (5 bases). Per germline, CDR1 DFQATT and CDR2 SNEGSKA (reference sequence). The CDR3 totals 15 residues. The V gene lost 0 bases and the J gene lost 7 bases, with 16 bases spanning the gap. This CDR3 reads CSARDNSGLLNEQFF. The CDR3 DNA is TGCAGTGCTAGAGATAACAGCGGCCTCCTTAATGAGCAGTTCTTC.